This TCR beta chain was retrieved from a study of glioma-infiltrating T cells. Whole-study results and caveats: Shared blood CDR3 signature motifs marked patients with low tissue-blood divergence. Above-expected tissue-blood divergence occurred in all gliomas, most in low-grade ones.

Amplification of TCR alpha and beta CDR3 regions from RNA used iRepertoire nested multiplex PCR. TCRdb passed the multiplex PCR reads through MiXCR, listing each CDR3 protein once. The table records about 380,000 distinct CDR3 sequences, 41% of them present only once. This clonotype has a handful of counts. Antigen unknown. Germline V gene data show CDR1 as SGHRS and CDR2 as YFSETQ. V shed 5 bases and J shed 4 bases, with 12 bases lying between them. The CDR3 runs to 14 residues. The TCR sequence derives from a human donor with low-grade glioma or glioblastoma, undergoing nonglioma brain surgery, or in good health (not recorded which). Sequenced sample: glioma tissue, nonneoplastic brain tissue, or PBMCs (not recorded which). The rearrangement joins TRBV5-1 to TRBJ2-2, with a tentative D call TRBD2 (6 bases). CDR3 region: CASSPGTFTGELFF. The CDR3 region has the DNA TGCGCCAGCAGTCCCGGGACTTTCACCGGGGAGCTGTTTTTT.